The 11 T cell receptor beta chains below all came from one sample that was sequenced in a study of beta chain features in type 1 diabetes. Of the isolated RNA, all was reverse transcribed, and so the sequenced material was expressed TCRB transcripts. Using immunoSEQ multiplex PCR, the repertoire was profiled, and TCRdb retains in-frame clones only, with some absent. This table has about 930,000 clones, 15% to 20% appearing once. Material for sequencing was naive CD4+ T cells from blood. Every receptor here comes from a woman younger than 35 in good health.

This chain connects TRBV5-4 to TRBJ1-1; D is undetermined. From germline, CDR1 is SGHNT and CDR2 YYREEE (reference sequence). The CDR3 runs to 13 residues. The V gene lost 2 bases and the J gene lost 3 bases, with 8 bases spanning the gap. The CDR3 loop reads CASSFRRDTEAFF. CDR3 in DNA: TGTGCCAGCAGCTTTCGTAGGGACACTGAAGCTTTCTTT.

The genes are TRBV18 and TRBJ1-5, with D possibly TRBD1 on 6 matching bases. Germline CDR1 reads KGHSH; CDR2 reads LQKENI. Trimming removed 5 bases from V and 5 bases from J, with 10 bases in between. This CDR3 spans 13 amino acids. The DNA of the CDR3 is TGTGCCAGCTCAGCGACAGGTGATCAGCCCCAGCATTTT. Protein sequence: CASSATGDQPQHF.

V is TRBV14 and J is TRBJ1-2; D is unclear. Germline V gene data show CDR1 as SGHDN and CDR2 as FVKESK. Trimming took off 0 bases at V and 5 bases at J, with 7 bases between the two ends. The CDR3 extends over 13 amino acids. In DNA, the CDR3 is TGTGCCAGCAGCCAAGATAGGCTGTATGGCTACACCTTC. This translates into CASSQDRLYGYTF. Combining the CDR3 with reference TRBV14 and TRBJ1-2 gives the whole variable domain EAGVTQFPSHSVIEKGQTVTLRCDPISGHDNLYWYRRVMGKEIKFLLHFVKESKQDESGMPNNRFLAERTGGTYSTLKVQPAELEDSGVYFCASSQDRLYGYTFGSGTRLTVV.

This clone appeared a few times. The chain employs TRBV29-1 and TRBJ2-4, with a possible D match to TRBD1 (6 bases). Germline loops: CDR1 SQVTM, CDR2 ANQGSEA. Between the trimmed V and J ends, which lost 6 bases and 3 bases, there was a span of 9 bases. The CDR3 is 12 residues long. CDR3 in DNA: TGCAGCGTCAGGGGTGACAAAAACATTCAGTACTTC. Amino acid sequence: CSVRGDKNIQYF.

The genes are TRBV6-4 and TRBJ2-1; TRBD2 matches at 11 bases. The CDR3 loop spans 15 amino acids. Germline values: CDR1 MRHNA, CDR2 SNTAGT. V lost 4 bases to trimming and J lost 6 bases; unmatched junction nucleotides: 5. The CDR3 spells CASSAGTSGSNEQFF. DNA for the CDR3: TGTGCCAGCAGTGCGGGGACTAGCGGTTCCAATGAGCAGTTCTTC.

The table lists this clone with a few counts. The chain joins TRBV9 to TRBJ1-4; D gene uncertain. The V end was cut by 0 bases, the J end by 4 bases, with 7 bases between. From germline, CDR1 is SGDLS and CDR2 YYNGEE. The CDR3 consists of 14 residues. Written as DNA, the CDR3 is TGTGCCAGCAGCGTAGGGCGGCGTAATGAAAAACTGTTTTTT. The encoded protein is CASSVGRRNEKLFF.

This rearrangement joins TRBV11-2 to TRBJ2-1, with 7 bases lining up with TRBD1. V dropped 5 bases and J dropped 2; count of bases not matched to a gene: 9. From germline, CDR1 is SGHAT and CDR2 FQNNGV. This CDR3 contains 16 residues. In nucleotides, the CDR3 is TGTGCCAGCAGCCTCCAGAGGGGGCGAACCTACAATGAGCAGTTCTTC. Its translation: CASSLQRGRTYNEQFF.

This clone came up a few times. The genes are TRBV9 and TRBJ2-1, with D possibly matching TRBD2 (5 bases). Germline assignment: CDR1 SGDLS and CDR2 YYNGEE. V lost 0 bases to trimming and J lost 5 bases, with 12 bases between them. The CDR3 contains 15 residues. The CDR3 sequence is CASSVGPSGDNEQFF. CDR3 nucleotides: TGTGCCAGCAGCGTAGGGCCCAGCGGCGACAATGAGCAGTTCTTC.

This chain joins TRBV7-2 and TRBJ2-1; the D gene is possibly TRBD2 (6 bases). The V gene lost 0 bases and the J gene lost 15 bases, with 12 bases spanning the gap. The CDR3 is 12 amino acids. Germline loops: CDR1 SGHTA, CDR2 FQGNSA. The CDR3 protein is CASSLALRDSFF. Written as DNA, the CDR3 is TGTGCCAGCAGCTTAGCGTTGCGGGATTCGTTCTTC.

This clone was picked up a small number of times. The V and J genes are TRBV7-8 and TRBJ2-5; D unresolved. Germline V lookup: CDR1 SGHVS, CDR2 FQNEAQ. The CDR3 has 16 amino acids. Trimming took off 2 bases at V and 5 bases at J, with 18 bases between the two ends. CDR3 sequence reads: CASSLHLVGHMETQYF. As DNA, the CDR3 is TGTGCCAGCAGCTTACATTTGGTGGGCCACATGGAGACCCAGTACTTC.

This clone appeared a single time. The rearrangement links TRBV4-2 to TRBJ1-6; 7 bases are shared with TRBD1. This CDR3 has 16 amino acids. Germline V lookup: CDR1 LGHNA, CDR2 YNFKEQ. V was clipped by 4 bases and J by 5 bases; unmatched bases: 8. CDR3 amino acids: CASSLGGRFDNSPLHF. DNA for the CDR3: TGTGCCAGCAGCCTAGGGGGCAGGTTTGATAATTCACCCCTCCACTTT.